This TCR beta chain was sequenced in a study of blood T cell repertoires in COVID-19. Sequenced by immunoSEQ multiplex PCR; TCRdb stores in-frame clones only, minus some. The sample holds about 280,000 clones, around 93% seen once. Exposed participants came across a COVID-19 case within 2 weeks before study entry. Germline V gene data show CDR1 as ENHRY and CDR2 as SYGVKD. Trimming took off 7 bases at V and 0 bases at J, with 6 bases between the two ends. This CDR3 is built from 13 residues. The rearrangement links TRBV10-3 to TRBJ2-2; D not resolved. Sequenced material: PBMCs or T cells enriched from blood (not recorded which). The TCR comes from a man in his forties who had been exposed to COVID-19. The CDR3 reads CAITEPNTGELFF. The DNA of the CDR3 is TGTGCCATCACGGAGCCGAACACCGGGGAGCTGTTTTTT.